These 2 T cell receptor beta chains came from one sample sequenced in a study of cytomegalovirus exposure and HLA in healthy donors. PCR primers comprised 60 Vbeta and 13 Jbeta primers. Only in-frame clones appear in the TCRdb table, and some are missing; sequencing was by immunoSEQ multiplex PCR. The sample lists 120,000 or so clones; about 63% were seen once. The sequenced sample consisted of PBMCs. The receptors stem from a man younger than 40 in good health and CMV-seropositive.

This clone was seen a handful of times. CDR3 DNA sequence: TGTGCCAGCAGTCCTTCACTAGCGACGGCCCTCCAAGAGACCCAGTACTTC. Residues: CASSPSLATALQETQYF. J is TRBJ2-5 and V is TRBV27, with TRBD2 identical over 7 bases. The germline V gene encodes CDR1 MNHEY and CDR2 SMNVEV (reference sequence). Trimming at V came to 5 bases and at J to 1 base, leaving 13 bases not matched to a gene. The CDR3 has 17 residues.

The rearrangement links TRBV29-1 to TRBJ1-2; D not certain. The ends were cut back, 3 bases at V and 8 bases at J, with 13 bases in the middle. This CDR3 is 12 amino acids long. Looked up from germline, CDR1 is SQVTM and CDR2 is ANQGSEA. The CDR3, as DNA: TGCAGCGTTGAGCGGCTGACCGGGGGCTACACCTTC. It is translated as CSVERLTGGYTF.